Following are 19 T cell receptor beta chains from one sample sequenced in a study of cytomegalovirus exposure and HLA in healthy donors. PCR primers comprised 60 Vbeta and 13 Jbeta primers. Generated by immunoSEQ multiplex PCR, the TCRdb table keeps only in-frame clones and is missing some. The sample carries some 200,000 clones, 60% to 85% recorded once. Sequencing input: PBMCs. These receptor sequences come from a female donor in good health and CMV-seronegative.

The chain is built from TRBV4-1 and TRBJ2-2; 8 nucleotides agree with TRBD2. The CDR3 sequence is 17 residues long. Trimming cost V 0 bases and J 3 bases; bases outside gene matches: 6. Germline assignment: CDR1 MGHRA and CDR2 YSYEKL. The CDR3 DNA follows: TGCGCCAGCAGCCAAGACTGGGCGGGAGGACACACCGGGGAGCTGTTTTTT. Protein: CASSQDWAGGHTGELFF.

V and J are TRBV2 and TRBJ2-7; D call uncertain. The CDR3 has 15 residues. Trimming shortened V by 4 bases and J by 1 base, and 14 bases separated the two germline ends. Looked up from germline, CDR1 is SNHLY and CDR2 is FYNNEI. CDR3 protein: CASSAQNLRSYEQYF. In nucleotides, the CDR3 is TGTGCCAGCAGTGCCCAGAATTTGAGGTCCTACGAGCAGTACTTC.

The genes are TRBV27 and TRBJ2-4; TRBD1 is a possible D gene (6 bases). V dropped 6 bases and J dropped 8 bases, with 17 bases sitting between them. The CDR3 has 14 amino acids. Germline lookup yields CDR1 MNHEY and CDR2 SMNVEV (reference sequence). The CDR3 loop reads CASSLIQGFDIQYF. For the CDR3, the DNA is TGTGCCAGCAGCCTGATACAGGGTTTTGACATTCAGTACTTC.

This clone was observed once. The chain is built from TRBV11-3 and TRBJ2-3; 8 nucleotides match TRBD1. The CDR3 length is 13 residues. V shed 4 bases and J 9 bases; nucleotides not matched to a gene: 6. Germline V lookup: CDR1 SGHNT, CDR2 YENEEA. The CDR3 spells CASSSNTGGTQYF. CDR3 DNA: TGTGCCAGCAGCTCAAACACAGGGGGGACGCAGTATTTT.

This clone occurred once. This chain links TRBV7-8 with TRBJ2-3, with D unclear. Germline V gene lookup returns CDR1 SGHVS and CDR2 FQNEAQ. The CDR3 has 13 residues. Trimming took 0 bases from V and 2 from J, leaving 3 bases between them. The CDR3: CASSLAITDTQYF. The CDR3 nucleotides read TGTGCCAGCAGCTTAGCCATCACAGATACGCAGTATTTT. The whole variable domain, remainder taken from reference TRBV7-8 and TRBJ2-3, is GAGVSQSPRYKVAKRGQDVALRCDPISGHVSLFWYQQALGQGPEFLTYFQNEAQLDKSGLPSDRFFAERPEGSVSTLKIQRTQQEDSAVYLCASSLAITDTQYFGPGTRLTVL.

This clone was seen a single time. The rearrangement links TRBV7-7 to TRBJ2-2; 8 bases align to TRBD2. Germline CDR1 SSHAT, CDR2 FNYEAQ (reference sequence). Losses at the gene ends were 6 bases for V and 3 bases for J; bases not matched to a gene: 6. This CDR3 region has 15 residues. CDR3 bases: TGTGCCAGCAGTCCGCGGGGGGAGGACACCGGGGAGCTGTTTTTT. Translating gives CASSPRGEDTGELFF. The full variable domain, its missing parts supplied by reference TRBV7-7 and TRBJ2-2, is GAGVSQSPRYKVTKRGQDVTLRCDPISSHATLYWYQQALGQGPEFLTYFNYEAQPDKSGLPSDRFSAERPEGSISTLTIQRTEQRDSAMYRCASSPRGEDTGELFFGEGSRLTVL.

The chain has TRBV20-1 and TRBJ1-2; D is undetermined. CDR3 length equals 11 residues. Trimming shortened V by 4 bases and J by 2 bases, and 5 bases separated the two germline ends. Germline lookup yields CDR1 DFQATT and CDR2 SNEGSKA (reference sequence). CDR3 sequence reads: CSAMANYGYTF. CDR3 bases: TGCAGTGCTATGGCCAACTATGGCTACACCTTC.

This clone came up once. The chain links TRBV18 to TRBJ2-7; 11 nucleotides align to TRBD1. V trimming: 3 bases; J trimming: 7 bases; junction bases outside the gene matches: 8. This CDR3 is 15 amino acids long. The V gene's germline CDR1 is KGHSH and CDR2 LQKENI. CDR3 DNA sequence: TGTGCCAGCTCACCTCCCGGACAGGGGGCGGGGGAGCAGTACTTC. It translates to CASSPPGQGAGEQYF.

The rearrangement uses TRBV14 and TRBJ1-5; D call uncertain. Germline assignment: CDR1 SGHDN and CDR2 FVKESK. The CDR3 spans 16 residues. V dropped 0 bases and J dropped 6 bases, with 15 bases sitting between them. This CDR3 reads CASSQDMVVWPQPQHF. The CDR3 bases are TGTGCCAGCAGCCAAGATATGGTTGTCTGGCCTCAGCCCCAGCATTTT.

The chain recombines TRBV7-2 with TRBJ2-7; D perhaps matches TRBD2 (6 bases). The CDR3 covers 15 residues. Trimming removed 5 bases at V and 5 bases at J, with 19 bases between. The germline gives CDR1 SGHTA, CDR2 FQGNSA. CDR3 protein: CASSLREKTNHEQYF. DNA of the CDR3: TGTGCCAGCAGCCTCCGGGAGAAAACCAACCACGAGCAGTACTTC.

The rearrangement joins TRBV6-5 to TRBJ2-3; 10 positions agree with TRBD2. This CDR3 spans 16 amino acids. V shed 2 bases, J shed 1 base, and the junction held 3 bases outside the gene matches. Germline V lookup: CDR1 MNHEY, CDR2 SVGAGI. The CDR3 DNA reads as TGTGCCAGCAGTTACCAAGCGGGAGGGGGCACAGATACGCAGTATTTT. Translating gives CASSYQAGGGTDTQYF.

This sequence joins TRBV25-1 and TRBJ2-5, with 9 bases aligning to TRBD1. Per the germline V gene, CDR1 is MGHDK and CDR2 is SYGVNS. The CDR3 loop spans 15 amino acids. V shed 4 bases and J 5 bases; nucleotides not matched to a gene: 8. CDR3 in amino acids: CASSGTTGGRETQYF. In DNA, the CDR3 is TGTGCCAGCAGTGGTACGACAGGGGGGAGGGAGACCCAGTACTTC.

The V and J genes are TRBV5-4 and TRBJ1-2, with D possibly matching TRBD1 (5 bases). V shed 4 bases and J shed 2 bases, with 15 bases lying between them. Germline V gene lookup returns CDR1 SGHNT and CDR2 YYREEE (reference sequence). The CDR3 covers 15 residues. The CDR3 bases are TGTGCCAGCAGCCTTATCCAGGGAGGGAACTATGGCTACACCTTC. Encoded protein: CASSLIQGGNYGYTF.

The CDR3 DNA sequence: TGTGCCAGCAGTTACGGACTAGCGGACTACAATGAGCAGTTCTTC. Amino acids: CASSYGLADYNEQFF. This chain joins TRBV2 and TRBJ2-1; TRBD2 agrees at 10 bases. The germline CDR1 and CDR2 sequences are SNHLY and FYNNEI. J was trimmed by 3 bases and V by 5 bases; bases with no gene match: 4. The CDR3 covers 15 residues. Based on the CDR3 plus reference TRBV2 and TRBJ2-1, the full variable domain is EPEVTQTPSHQVTQMGQEVILRCVPISNHLYFYWYRQILGQKVEFLVSFYNNEISEKSEIFDDQFSVERPDGSNFTLKIRSTKLEDSAMYFCASSYGLADYNEQFFGPGTRLTVL.

This clone has just a few counts. The V gene is TRBV7-2, the J gene TRBJ2-7; 9 bases line up with TRBD2. The CDR3 is made up of 17 amino acids. In germline, CDR1 is SGHTA, CDR2 FQGNSA. The trim removed 6 bases at V and 7 bases at J, leaving 19 bases unmatched. CDR3 sequence (DNA): TGTGCCAGCAGTCCAAGGGGCTTCTTGCGGGGGGGCGTAGAGCAGTACTTC. It specifies CASSPRGFLRGGVEQYF.

The rearrangement uses TRBV6-5 and TRBJ2-7, with 8 bases fitting TRBD2. Germline V gene data show CDR1 as MNHEY and CDR2 as SVGAGI. Trimming took 5 bases from V and 4 from J; bases not matched to a gene: 7. This CDR3 has 14 amino acids. The CDR3 here is CASSIGGGDYEQYF. CDR3 nucleotides: TGTGCCAGCAGTATCGGGGGGGGAGATTACGAGCAGTACTTC.

The CDR3 loop reads CASSVSGGETQYF. CDR3 in DNA: TGTGCCAGCAGTGTCTCCGGGGGTGAGACCCAGTACTTC. The rearrangement uses TRBV6-4 and TRBJ2-5; TRBD2 might be the D (6 bases). Trimming removed 4 bases from V and 5 bases from J, with 11 bases in between. CDR3 length equals 13 residues. The germline CDR1 and CDR2 sequences are MRHNA and SNTAGT.

V usage is TRBV6-4 and J usage is TRBJ2-2; 7 positions match TRBD1. The CDR3 is 17 residues long. Germline CDR1 MRHNA, CDR2 SNTAGT. Trimming at V came to 5 bases and at J to 2 bases, leaving 11 bases not matched to a gene. This CDR3 reads CASSSPTTGINTGELFF. CDR3 DNA: TGTGCCAGCAGTTCACCAACGACAGGGATAAACACCGGGGAGCTGTTTTTT.

The CDR3 sequence: CASRGQGSNYGYTF. DNA for the CDR3: TGTGCCAGCAGGGGACAGGGGTCAAACTATGGCTACACCTTC. V usage is TRBV28 and J usage is TRBJ1-2, with 10 bases identical to TRBD1. The CDR3 runs to 14 residues. Germline loops: CDR1 MDHEN, CDR2 SYDVKM. J lost 2 bases, V lost 6 bases, and 3 bases had no gene match.